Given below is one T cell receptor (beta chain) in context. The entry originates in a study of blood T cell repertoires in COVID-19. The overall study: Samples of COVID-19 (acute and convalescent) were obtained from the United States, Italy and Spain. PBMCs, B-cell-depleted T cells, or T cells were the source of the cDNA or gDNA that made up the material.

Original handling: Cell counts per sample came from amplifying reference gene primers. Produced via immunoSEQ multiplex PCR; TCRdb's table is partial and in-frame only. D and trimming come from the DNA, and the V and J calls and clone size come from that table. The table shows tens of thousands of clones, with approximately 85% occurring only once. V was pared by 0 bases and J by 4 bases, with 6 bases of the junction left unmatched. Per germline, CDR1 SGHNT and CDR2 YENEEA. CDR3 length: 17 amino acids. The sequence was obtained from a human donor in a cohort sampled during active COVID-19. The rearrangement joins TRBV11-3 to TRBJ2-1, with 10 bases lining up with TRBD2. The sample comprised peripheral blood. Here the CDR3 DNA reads TGTGCCAGCAGCTTAGATCCAGCGGGAGGGTTTTACAATGAGCAGTTCTTC. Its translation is CASSLDPAGGFYNEQFF. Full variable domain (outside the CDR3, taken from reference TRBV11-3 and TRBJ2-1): EAGVVQSPRYKIIEKKQPVAFWCNPISGHNTLYWYLQNLGQGPELLIRYENEEAVDDSQLPKDRFSAERLKGVDSTLKIQPAELGDSAVYLCASSLDPAGGFYNEQFFGPGTRLTVL.